Below are 13 T cell receptor beta chains sequenced from a single sample in a study of blood T cells in healthy people across ages. Using a J-beta primer mix together with a sample-barcoded 5' primer, a second PCR was run for 7 to 11 cycles. TCRdb reprocessed the 5' RACE reads with MiXCR, giving one entry per CDR3 protein. The sample carries hundreds of thousands of distinct CDR3 sequences, 40% to 65% recorded once. The sample taken for sequencing was blood. The receptors here all came from a man of 80 years or more in good health.

The chain couples TRBV7-8 to TRBJ1-2, with D possibly being TRBD1 (5 bases). Germline loops: CDR1 SGHVS, CDR2 FQNEAQ. Trimming removed 1 base at V and 5 bases at J, with 14 bases between. The CDR3 is 15 residues long. The CDR3 bases are TGTGCCAGCAGCTTAGTCAGGGAGTCCCTGTATGGCTACACCTTC. This gives the protein CASSLVRESLYGYTF.

This clonotype was picked up many times. The gene calls are TRBV11-2 and TRBJ2-7; TRBD2 is a possible D gene (5 bases). The CDR3 has 12 residues. The V end was cut by 1 base, the J end by 6 bases, with 7 bases between. Germline CDR1 SGHAT, CDR2 FQNNGV. In DNA, the CDR3 is TGTGCCAGCAGCTTAGGGACTCCCGAGCAGTACTTC. The encoded protein is CASSLGTPEQYF.

The chain combines TRBV20-1 with TRBJ1-1, with a possible D match to TRBD1 (6 bases). The V and J ends lost 6 bases and 1 base respectively, with 15 bases between them. The CDR3 length is 14 residues. From germline, CDR1 is DFQATT and CDR2 SNEGSKA (reference sequence). The CDR3 reads CSARAGTQNTEAFF. CDR3 in DNA: TGCAGTGCCCGAGCCGGGACACAGAACACTGAAGCTTTCTTT.

Only a few counts were recorded for this clonotype. The V gene is TRBV7-2, the J gene TRBJ2-5; D is unclear. The closer fit of TRBJ2-7 to the DNA end suggests the J call may be wrong. Per the germline V gene, CDR1 is SGHTA and CDR2 is FQGNSA. The CDR3 sequence is 15 residues long. CDR3 in amino acids: CASSFGVPPQGEQYF. The CDR3 nucleotides read TGTGCCAGCAGCTTCGGAGTACCGCCCCAAGGCGAGCAGTACTTC.

The CDR3 DNA reads as TGCGCCAGCACCATAGGTACCGAGCAGTACTTC. Its translation: CASTIGTEQYF. This chain joins TRBV5-1 and TRBJ2-7; D unresolved. This CDR3 contains 11 residues. CDR1 and CDR2 (germline): SGHRS, YFSETQ. V gave up 6 bases and J gave up 6 bases, with 10 bases separating them.

The chain uses TRBV24-1 and TRBJ2-5, with 8 bases identical to TRBD2. Looked up from germline, CDR1 is KGHDR and CDR2 is SFDVKD. V shed 4 bases, J shed 4 bases, and the junction held 13 bases outside the gene matches. This CDR3 contains 17 residues. CDR3 sequence (DNA): TGTGCCACCAGTGACCCCATGGCGGGAGGCCGAGGAGAGACCCAGTACTTC. Translation gives CATSDPMAGGRGETQYF.

The V gene is TRBV15, the J gene TRBJ2-3, with D unresolved. Trimming cost V 0 bases and J 0 bases, with 7 bases left between them. This CDR3 has 15 amino acids. Germline CDR1 and CDR2: LNHNV and YYDKDF (reference sequence). The CDR3 is CATSRDFSSTDTQYF. In DNA, the CDR3 is TGTGCCACCAGCAGAGATTTCAGTAGCACAGATACGCAGTATTTT.

The chain recombines TRBV11-3 with TRBJ1-2; D is unresolved. V dropped 0 bases and J dropped 1 base, with 15 bases sitting between them. The CDR3 spans 17 residues. Germline CDR1 and CDR2: SGHNT and YENEEA. DNA for the CDR3: TGTGCCAGCAGCTTAGATTACCCTTTGTGGTTTAACTATGGCTACACCTTC. Its translation is CASSLDYPLWFNYGYTF.

The chain recombines TRBV12-3 or TRBV12-4 with TRBJ2-5, with 7 bases lining up with TRBD1. Trimming cost V 5 bases and J 2 bases; bases outside gene matches: 11. This CDR3 region has 16 residues. The CDR3 nucleotides read TGTGCCAGCAGTCCCGGACGGGACAGACAACAAGAGACCCAGTACTTC. It specifies CASSPGRDRQQETQYF.

This clonotype appeared a few times. V usage is TRBV20-1 and J usage is TRBJ2-7; D unclear. The germline CDR1 and CDR2 sequences are DFQATT and SNEGSKA (reference sequence). The V end was cut by 6 bases, the J end by 4 bases, with 19 bases between. The CDR3 has 14 amino acids. In DNA, the CDR3 is TGCAGTGCCAGTCCCGTGCAGCTCGCGTACGAGCAGTACTTC. It encodes CSASPVQLAYEQYF.

This clonotype was seen a few times. The gene calls are TRBV9 and TRBJ2-3; 8 bases are shared with TRBD1. J was trimmed by 2 bases and V by 3 bases; bases with no gene match: 2. The germline V gene encodes CDR1 SGDLS and CDR2 YYNGEE. This CDR3 has 14 residues. CDR3 nucleotide sequence: TGTGCCAGCAGCGACAGGGGGGTCACAGATACGCAGTATTTT. Amino acid sequence: CASSDRGVTDTQYF.

This chain joins TRBV12-3 or TRBV12-4 and TRBJ1-1; D ambiguous. The CDR3 covers 13 residues. V was clipped by 6 bases and J by 6 bases, with 14 bases between them. CDR3 region: CASRARGYAEAFF. CDR3 in DNA: TGTGCCAGCAGAGCTCGCGGGTACGCTGAAGCTTTCTTT.

This chain links TRBV20-1 with TRBJ2-7; 7 nucleotides align to TRBD1. The germline CDR1 and CDR2 sequences are DFQATT and SNEGSKA (reference sequence). V lost 6 bases and J lost 0; bases outside the gene matches: 8. The CDR3 has 14 amino acids. Here the CDR3 DNA reads TGCAGTGCAGACACAGGGGATGTCTCCTACGAGCAGTACTTC. Its translation: CSADTGDVSYEQYF.